This entry is about one T cell receptor (beta chain). Its antigen is currently unknown. These data originate in a study of T cells after yellow fever vaccination. Study-wide results and limits: Secondary responses were weaker yet peaked faster, day 5 versus 15.

TCRdb called the 5' RACE reads again in MiXCR, with one record for every CDR3 protein. Altogether approximately 600,000 distinct CDR3 sequences are present, 9% to 15% being singletons, with the ten largest covering 15%. The CDR3 length is 12 residues. Germline V lookup: CDR1 SQVTM, CDR2 ANQGSEA. Trimming cost V 5 bases and J 7 bases, with 11 bases left between them. Specimen: PBMCs, collected on the day of the yellow fever booster vaccination. This chain links TRBV29-1 with TRBJ2-2; D unclear. This TCR came from a man aged 30 to 39 who received the YFV17D yellow fever vaccine. CDR3 in amino acids: CSVNSILGELFF. CDR3 sequence (DNA): TGCAGCGTTAATTCTATTCTCGGGGAGCTGTTTTTT.